A single sample is the source of the 4 T cell receptor beta chains below, sequenced in a study of T cell clonality in common variable immunodeficiency (dated by TCRdb to 2014 to 2015). Receptor amplification or capture employed the immunoSEQ multiplex PCR assay. TCRdb re-hosts the immuneACCESS table, in-frame sequences only. Its copies lack some clones; in the studies checked, an unresolved V gene accounts for under half of them, and the cause for the rest is not known. The table notes about 42,000 clones here, none of them singletons. The ten largest clones capture about 3% of the sample. Sequencing used peripheral blood mononuclear cells. The receptors come from a person between 18 and 75 years old in good health.

This clone has a count of ten or more. The read comes to an end 3 residues before the CDR3 does, leaving the germline J gene to fill in the end. This chain connects TRBV6-1 to TRBJ2-6; D call uncertain. This CDR3 comprises 15 residues. CDR1 is MNHNS, CDR2 SASEGT, per germline. V was trimmed by 2 bases and J by 0 bases, leaving 5 bases between them. This CDR3 reads CASSERSSGANVLTF. CDR3 DNA, as far as it was read: TGTGCCAGCAGTGAACGTAGCTCTGGGGCCAACGTC.

This clone has at least ten counts. Coverage ceases 3 residues before the CDR3 finishes, and the germline J gene fills in the end. The rearrangement uses TRBV10-1 and TRBJ2-7; the D gene is possibly TRBD2 (6 bases). CDR3 size: 13 residues. CDR1 is WNHNN, CDR2 SYGVQD, per germline (reference sequence). V was trimmed by 6 bases and J by 6 bases, leaving 15 bases between them. CDR3 DNA, as far as it was read: TGCGCCAGCAGAACCAGTTCAGCGGGCGAG. As protein: CASRTSSAGE. The complete CDR3 reads CASRTSSAGEQYF.

This clone was picked up many times. The read finishes 3 residues shy of the CDR3 end, and the germline J gene is used to complete it. J is TRBJ2-1 and V is TRBV5-1; D is perhaps TRBD2 (5 bases). Germline V CDR1 and CDR2: SGHRS, YFSETQ. This CDR3 spans 14 amino acids. The V gene lost 3 bases and the J gene lost 5 bases, with 12 bases spanning the gap. CDR3 loop: CASSYSATNNEQFF. CDR3 DNA (partial): TGCGCCAGCAGCTATAGCGCGACAAACAATGAG.

A word on this clone: A far larger clone is one base from this, pointing to a likely read error. Read coverage stops 3 residues before the CDR3 terminus; the germline J gene supplies the remainder. The gene calls are TRBV7-2 and TRBJ2-5, with TRBD2 matching 7 bases. The V gene's germline CDR1 is SGHTA and CDR2 FQGNSA. V shed 5 bases and J 7 bases; nucleotides not matched to a gene: 7. CDR3 length equals 13 residues. The part of the CDR3 DNA that was read is TGTGCCAGCAGCGCGTCCCCTAGCGGGACC. The encoded protein is CASSASPSGT. The whole CDR3 region reads CASSASPSGTQYF.